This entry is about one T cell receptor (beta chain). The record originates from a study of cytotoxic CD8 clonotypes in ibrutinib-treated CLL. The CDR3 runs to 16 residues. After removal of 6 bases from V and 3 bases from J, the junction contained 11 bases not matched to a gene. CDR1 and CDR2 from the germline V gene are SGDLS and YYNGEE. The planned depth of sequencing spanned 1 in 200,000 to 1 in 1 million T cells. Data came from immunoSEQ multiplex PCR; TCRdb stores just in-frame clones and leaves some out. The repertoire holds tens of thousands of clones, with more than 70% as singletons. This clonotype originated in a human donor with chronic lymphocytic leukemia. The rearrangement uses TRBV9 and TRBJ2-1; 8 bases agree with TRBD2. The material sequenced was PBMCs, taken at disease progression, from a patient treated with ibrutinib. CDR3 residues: CASTKIGSGIYNEQFF. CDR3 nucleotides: TGTGCCAGCACCAAAATTGGTAGCGGGATCTACAATGAGCAGTTCTTC.